This T cell receptor beta chain was identified during a study of OX40 agonist ivuxolimab in advanced cancers. The data were produced by immunoSEQ multiplex PCR, yet TCRdb's version contains in-frame clones alone and is incomplete. The sample lists fewer than 80,000 clones; roughly nine tenths were seen once. With 5 bases removed from V and 4 bases from J, the gap between germline ends came to 12 bases. There are 14 residues in the CDR3. CDR1 and CDR2 (germline): LNHDA, SQIVND (reference sequence). The receptor's source is an adult with an advanced solid tumor such as melanoma, head and neck, liver or kidney cancer. Sample: CD4+ or CD8+ T cells sorted from blood, taken in a trial of the OX40 agonist ivuxolimab. The V gene is TRBV19, the J gene TRBJ1-5; D is possibly TRBD1 (6 bases). CDR3 nucleotide sequence: TGTGCCAGTAGTTATGGACAGTCTAATCAGCCCCAGCATTTT. This gives the protein CASSYGQSNQPQHF. Together with reference TRBV19 and TRBJ1-5, the CDR3 gives the full variable domain: DGGITQSPKYLFRKEGQNVTLSCEQNLNHDAMYWYRQDPGQGLRLIYYSQIVNDFQKGDIAEGYSVSREKKESFPLTVTSAQKNPTAFYLCASSYGQSNQPQHFGDGTRLSIL.